These 24 T cell receptor beta chains originate from one sample sequenced in a study of post-analysis software for immune sequencing data. Study-level findings and limits: TRBV5-6, TRBV5-1 and TRBV20-1 belonged to a set of a handful of TRBV segments that were more frequent in patients than controls.

No antigen has been identified for these receptors. Prepared TCR beta cDNA libraries contained unique molecular identifiers. TCRdb re-analysed the PCR reads in MiXCR, keeping a single row per CDR3 protein. The sample records fewer than 850,000 distinct CDR3 sequences, about 27% being singletons. Sequencing was done on a sample of blood. These receptors originate from a girl aged 5 to 17 with multiple sclerosis.

The V call is TRBV6-5, the J call TRBJ1-5, with a weak D call TRBD1 (6 bases). V was shortened by 4 bases and J by 0 bases, with 25 bases between the two germline ends. CDR1 MNHEY and CDR2 SVGAGI come from the germline V gene. The CDR3 is 20 residues long. The CDR3 DNA reads TGTGCCAGCAGTTCAGGGGCCTCAGGGGTCGGGGATTATAGCAATCAGCCCCAGCATTTT. Translating gives CASSSGASGVGDYSNQPQHF.

Regarding this clonotype: One junction end does not reproduce the germline sequence, and a read error may be involved. The rearrangement joins TRBV4-3 to TRBJ2-5, with TRBD2 matching 9 bases. This CDR3 spans 18 amino acids. CDR1 is LGHNA and CDR2 is YSLEER in the germline V gene. The CDR3 DNA is TGCGTCAGCAGCCAAGAGGGGCCCGGGACTAGCATTTCGGGGACCCAGTACTTC. This translates into CVSSQEGPGTSISGTQYF.

A few counts support this clonotype. The chain combines TRBV29-1 with TRBJ2-3; TRBD1 matches 7 bases. CDR3 length equals 14 residues. The germline V gene encodes CDR1 SQVTM and CDR2 ANQGSEA. Trimming cost V 6 bases and J 1 base; bases outside gene matches: 7. The CDR3 here is CSVVQGFGTDTQYF. The CDR3 DNA reads TGCAGCGTGGTACAGGGGTTCGGCACAGATACGCAGTATTTT.

This chain links TRBV20-1 with TRBJ2-7; TRBD2 might be the D (6 bases). The V and J ends lost 6 bases and 4 bases respectively, with 16 bases between them. The CDR3 is made up of 13 amino acids. In germline, CDR1 is DFQATT, CDR2 SNEGSKA (reference sequence). The CDR3 protein is CSADAAGRYEQYF. The CDR3, as DNA: TGCAGTGCCGACGCGGCAGGGAGGTACGAGCAGTACTTC.

This clonotype has a handful of counts. The V and J genes are TRBV7-2 and TRBJ2-3; D not resolved. V lost 4 bases, J lost 0 bases, and 11 bases lay in between. There are 15 residues in the CDR3. Germline V gives CDR1 SGHTA, CDR2 FQGNSA. DNA of the CDR3: TGTGCCAGCAGCTCCAGTCTCGACAGCACAGATACGCAGTATTTT. This gives the protein CASSSSLDSTDTQYF.

The chain employs TRBV7-2 and TRBJ1-5, with D possibly matching TRBD1 (6 bases). This CDR3 is built from 13 residues. Trimming removed 5 bases from V and 7 bases from J, with 12 bases in between. Looked up from germline, CDR1 is SGHTA and CDR2 is FQGNSA. The CDR3 DNA is TGTGCCAGCAGCCAGGACAGAGCACAGCCCCAGCATTTT. Its protein product is CASSQDRAQPQHF.

This clonotype was observed a handful of times. J is TRBJ2-6 and V is TRBV20-1; TRBD1 might be the D (6 bases). Trimming stripped 0 bases from V and 4 bases from J, with 19 bases between. Looked up from germline, CDR1 is DFQATT and CDR2 is SNEGSKA (reference sequence). CDR3 length: 18 amino acids. The DNA for the CDR3 is TGCAGTGCTAGAGATCGAGTCAGGGGCAATACAGGGGCCAACGTCCTGACTTTC. This sequence encodes CSARDRVRGNTGANVLTF.

The chain joins TRBV12-3 or TRBV12-4 to TRBJ2-7; maybe TRBD2 (6 bases). The V and J ends lost 6 bases and 5 bases respectively, with 17 bases between them. The length of the CDR3 is 14 residues. The CDR3 loop is CASRAGTGPHEQYF. The CDR3, as DNA: TGTGCCAGCAGGGCCGGGACTGGACCGCACGAGCAGTACTTC.

The sample holds many counts of this clonotype. This chain connects TRBV7-2 to TRBJ2-1; D unclear. Germline V gives CDR1 SGHTA, CDR2 FQGNSA. CDR3 length: 15 residues. V was trimmed by 7 bases and J by 0 bases, leaving 13 bases between them. The CDR3 region is CASTVGSSSYNEQFF. In nucleotides, the CDR3 is TGTGCCAGCACCGTGGGTTCTAGCTCCTACAATGAGCAGTTCTTC.

The V call is TRBV20-1, the J call TRBJ2-3; 9 positions agree with TRBD2. Trimming cost V 7 bases and J 4 bases; bases outside gene matches: 6. The CDR3 runs 13 residues. Germline CDR1 is DFQATT and CDR2 is SNEGSKA (reference sequence). For the CDR3, the DNA is TGCAGTGAAAATAGCGGGAGAGCAGATACGCAGTATTTT. Protein product: CSENSGRADTQYF.

This clonotype was counted a few times. The rearrangement links TRBV4-3 to TRBJ2-3; 10 bases match TRBD2. Losses at the gene ends were 3 bases for V and 1 base for J; bases not matched to a gene: 10. Germline values: CDR1 LGHNA, CDR2 YSLEER. The CDR3 totals 18 residues. For the CDR3, the DNA is TGCGCCAGCAGCCAGACGAGGTGGAGCGGGAGGGGCACAGATACGCAGTATTTT. Translating it yields CASSQTRWSGRGTDTQYF.

This clonotype was observed a few times. CDR3 sequence: CASSLNSLSSYNEQFF. The CDR3 DNA follows: TGCGCCAGCAGCTTGAACAGCCTGTCTTCCTACAATGAGCAGTTCTTC. J is TRBJ2-1 and V is TRBV5-1; D ambiguous. Germline V lookup: CDR1 SGHRS, CDR2 YFSETQ. CDR3 length equals 16 residues. V lost 1 base and J 1 base, leaving 12 bases between the germline ends.

Concerning this clonotype itself: A read error is possible here, since a much larger clone lies one base away. The rearrangement uses TRBV7-2 and TRBJ2-1, with TRBD2 matching 12 bases. Germline CDR1 reads SGHTA; CDR2 reads FQGNSA. The CDR3 is made up of 16 amino acids. The CDR3 is CASSLGTSGAYNGQFF. The DNA of the CDR3 is TGTGCCAGCAGCTTAGGGACTAGCGGGGCCTACAATGGGCAGTTCTTC.

This clonotype occurred a few times. The CDR3 DNA sequence: TGTGCCAGCAGTCGGTTTCGGGGGGTGCTGGCCGGGGGAAAACTGTTTTTT. It codes for CASSRFRGVLAGGKLFF. V gene TRBV6-1 combines with J gene TRBJ1-4, with a tentative D call TRBD1 (5 bases). Trimming took off 5 bases at V and 10 bases at J, with 26 bases between the two ends. Germline V gene sequence: CDR1 MNHNS, CDR2 SASEGT. CDR3 length equals 17 residues.

This sequence joins TRBV6-4 and TRBJ2-1; 8 bases agree with TRBD1. The CDR3 has 15 amino acids. CDR1 MRHNA and CDR2 SNTAGT come from the germline V gene. J gave up 2 bases and V 8 bases, and 8 bases lay outside the gene matches. The CDR3 region has the DNA TGTGCCAGCGGCGCCGGGACAGGACCCTACAATGAGCAGTTCTTC. Its translation: CASGAGTGPYNEQFF.

The rearrangement links TRBV13 to TRBJ2-7; no clear D. CDR1 and CDR2 from the germline V gene are PRHDT and FYEKMQ (reference sequence). The CDR3 has 12 residues. V dropped 5 bases and J dropped 1 base, with 6 bases sitting between them. Written as DNA, the CDR3 is TGTGCCAGCAGCCAGTTTTCCTACGAGCAGTACTTC. Translation: CASSQFSYEQYF.

The genes are TRBV7-7 and TRBJ2-3; 9 bases are a match to TRBD2. Germline assignment: CDR1 SSHAT and CDR2 FNYEAQ (reference sequence). CDR3 length: 15 amino acids. With V trimmed by 3 bases and J by 2 bases, 3 bases remained unmatched. The CDR3, as DNA: TGTGCCAGCAGCTTTCTAGCGGGAAACACAGATACGCAGTATTTT. It is translated as CASSFLAGNTDTQYF.

This clonotype came up a few times. The rearrangement links TRBV20-1 to TRBJ2-6; maybe TRBD2 (6 bases). Trimming stripped 5 bases from V and 2 bases from J, with 16 bases between. Germline CDR1 and CDR2: DFQATT and SNEGSKA (reference sequence). The CDR3 length is 16 residues. CDR3: CSASMSGAAGANVLTF. DNA for the CDR3: TGCAGTGCTTCCATGTCGGGAGCCGCTGGGGCCAACGTCCTGACTTTC.

This clonotype was seen only a few times. The CDR3: CASQPGRSYEQYF. The CDR3 DNA reads as TGTGCCAGCCAACCAGGGAGATCCTACGAGCAGTACTTC. The V call is TRBV2, the J call TRBJ2-7; tentatively, D is TRBD1 or TRBD2 (5 bases each). V gave up 8 bases and J gave up 1 base, with 12 bases separating them. The germline CDR1 and CDR2 sequences are SNHLY and FYNNEI. This CDR3 spans 13 amino acids.

Comment on this clonotype: The junction differs from germline at one of its ends, possibly a read error. V and J are TRBV20-1 and TRBJ2-5, with D possibly TRBD2 on 7 matching bases. CDR1 is DFQATT, CDR2 SNEGSKA, per germline (reference sequence). This CDR3 is 15 amino acids long. Here the CDR3 reads CGARDLLAGAETQYF. In DNA form, the CDR3 reads TGCGGTGCTAGAGACCTTCTTGCGGGGGCAGAGACCCAGTACTTC.

As concerns this clonotype: A read error may explain this, as a much larger clone is one base away. The V call is TRBV6-5, the J call TRBJ2-4; D may match TRBD1 or TRBD2 (5 bases each). CDR1 is MNHEY, CDR2 SVGAGI, per germline. This CDR3 is built from 16 residues. The CDR3 sequence is CANSYSNGGGQNIQYF. DNA for the CDR3: TGTGCCAACAGTTACTCGAACGGTGGGGGTCAAAACATTCAGTACTTC.

The chain is built from TRBV3-1 and TRBJ2-1; 7 nucleotides align to TRBD1. The CDR3 consists of 18 residues. Per germline, CDR1 LGHDT and CDR2 YNNKEL (reference sequence). V dropped 6 bases and J dropped 4; count of bases not matched to a gene: 18. CDR3: CASSPSAQGRRLYNEQFF. CDR3 nucleotide sequence: TGTGCCAGCAGTCCCTCTGCACAGGGGCGAAGACTTTACAATGAGCAGTTCTTC.

A few counts support this clonotype. The V gene is TRBV12-3 or TRBV12-4, the J gene TRBJ1-4, with a tentative D call TRBD1 (6 bases). The CDR3 is made up of 17 amino acids. V was shortened by 6 bases and J by 8 bases, with 25 bases between the two germline ends. The DNA for the CDR3 is TGTGCCAGCAGCCTAGGGGGGACATTTCGGGCGCAAGAAAAACTGTTTTTT. This sequence encodes CASSLGGTFRAQEKLFF.

The chain employs TRBV6-4 and TRBJ2-4; D perhaps matches TRBD1 (6 bases). The J call is in doubt because the DNA end fits TRBJ2-7 better. The germline V gene encodes CDR1 MRHNA and CDR2 SNTAGT. The CDR3 totals 13 residues. The CDR3 DNA sequence: TGTGCCAGCCCCGACGGACAGCCGTACGAGCAGTACTTC. It encodes CASPDGQPYEQYF.